This paragraph reports one T cell receptor beta chain. The antigen remains unidentified. This specimen comes from a study of identical twins. TCRdb re-called the 5' RACE reads through MiXCR, storing one row per CDR3 protein. The repertoire holds more than 600,000 distinct CDR3 sequences, with around a sixth as singletons. The CDR3 has 15 amino acids. The V segment lost 1 base and the J segment 0 bases; nucleotides outside the gene matches: 5. Germline CDR1 reads DFQATT; CDR2 reads SNEGSKA (reference sequence). Findings and caveats of the study: It was out-of-frame TCR alpha sharing in monozygotic twins that models underestimated.

The same data also went into a second study, on T cells expressing NK-cell markers. That report adds: In the group of eight sequenced donors, seven were HCMV-seropositive and one was seronegative. The sorts in several experiments were restricted to alpha-beta TCR T cells by an anti-gamma-delta TCR antibody.

This chain links TRBV20-1 with TRBJ2-7, with 8 bases matching TRBD2. Sequencing was performed on PBMCs. The receptor comes from a woman aged 18-29 years in good health. The CDR3 spells CSARAAGGYSYEQYF. The CDR3 DNA sequence: TGCAGTGCTAGAGCTGCGGGAGGATACTCCTACGAGCAGTACTTC.